These 21 T cell receptor beta chains were all obtained from the same sample, sequenced in a study of cytomegalovirus exposure and HLA in healthy donors. Libraries were prepared by immunoSEQ multiplex PCR; TCRdb keeps only in-frame clonotypes and omits some of them. The table has fewer than 250,000 clones, about 83% seen once. The sample comprised PBMCs. These receptor sequences come from a man younger than 30 in good health and CMV-seronegative.

The rearrangement joins TRBV7-9 to TRBJ2-1, with TRBD2 matching 9 bases. CDR3 length equals 19 residues. V lost 4 bases to trimming and J lost 4 bases; unmatched junction nucleotides: 17. The germline V gene has CDR1 SEHNR and CDR2 FQNEAQ (reference sequence). In DNA form, the CDR3 reads TGTGCCAGCAGCTCAATTCTTTCTAGCGGGACTCACCCGTACAATGAGCAGTTCTTC. Translating it yields CASSSILSSGTHPYNEQFF.

The chain uses TRBV7-8 and TRBJ1-3, with TRBD1 as a possible D gene (5 bases). Germline CDR1 reads SGHVS; CDR2 reads FQNEAQ. The V and J ends lost 8 bases and 4 bases respectively, with 21 bases between them. This CDR3 spans 16 amino acids. CDR3 loop: CASGPPGNMPGNTIYF. The CDR3 DNA reads TGTGCCAGCGGCCCGCCAGGGAATATGCCGGGAAACACCATATATTTT.

This chain connects TRBV5-1 to TRBJ1-2, with no clear D. Trimming took 0 bases from V and 3 from J, leaving 6 bases between them. The CDR3 contains 13 residues. CDR1 and CDR2 (germline): SGHRS, YFSETQ. The CDR3: CASSLDGDYGYTF. For the CDR3, the DNA is TGCGCCAGCAGCTTGGACGGGGACTATGGCTACACCTTC.

The CDR3 reads CASNTGGSVNTEAFF. CDR3 in DNA: TGTGCCAGCAATACAGGGGGCTCTGTGAACACTGAAGCTTTCTTT. This rearrangement joins TRBV5-4 to TRBJ1-1; 9 bases are shared with TRBD1. The germline V gene encodes CDR1 SGHNT and CDR2 YYREEE (reference sequence). The CDR3 runs 15 residues. V gave up 6 bases and J gave up 0 bases; unmatched junction bases: 6. The variable domain in full, completed from reference TRBV5-4 and TRBJ1-1, reads ETGVTQSPTHLIKTRGQQVTLRCSSQSGHNTVSWYQQALGQGPQFIFQYYREEENGRGNFPPRFSGLQFPNYSSELNVNALELDDSALYLCASNTGGSVNTEAFFGQGTRLTVV.

The chain links TRBV5-6 to TRBJ1-5, with 7 nucleotides matching TRBD1. The length of the CDR3 is 15 residues. Germline CDR1 and CDR2: SGHDT and YYEEEE. V lost 4 bases, J lost 0 bases, and 4 bases stayed unmatched. The CDR3 loop is CASSTAGGSNQPQHF. CDR3 bases: TGTGCCAGCAGCACTGCAGGGGGTAGCAATCAGCCCCAGCATTTT. Using reference TRBV5-6 and TRBJ1-5 for the parts outside the CDR3, the full variable domain is DAGVTQSPTHLIKTRGQQVTLRCSPKSGHDTVSWYQQALGQGPQFIFQYYEEEERQRGNFPDRFSGHQFPNYSSELNVNALLLGDSALYLCASSTAGGSNQPQHFGDGTRLSIL.

The chain uses TRBV7-9 and TRBJ1-6; weak D call: TRBD1 (6 bases). Trimming left V 0 bases short and J 13 bases short, with 19 bases between. CDR1 and CDR2 from the germline V gene are SEHNR and FQNEAQ (reference sequence). The CDR3 runs to 16 residues. CDR3 DNA sequence: TGTGCCAGCAGCTTAGCGCGGGGGACAAACAGAGGCCCCCTCCACTTT. It yields the protein CASSLARGTNRGPLHF.

This sequence joins TRBV28 and TRBJ1-2; D not resolved. The CDR3 totals 14 residues. The germline CDR1 and CDR2 sequences are MDHEN and SYDVKM. The V and J ends lost 6 bases and 2 bases respectively, with 13 bases between them. The CDR3 sequence is CASSPLTPNYGYTF. The CDR3, as DNA: TGTGCCAGCAGCCCTCTTACACCGAACTATGGCTACACCTTC.

The chain carries TRBV28 and TRBJ2-7; TRBD1 matches at 7 bases. The length of the CDR3 is 13 residues. Losses at the gene ends were 6 bases for V and 4 bases for J; bases not matched to a gene: 6. The germline CDR1 and CDR2 sequences are MDHEN and SYDVKM. This CDR3 is CASSSGQQYEQYF. The CDR3 DNA reads TGTGCCAGCAGCTCGGGACAGCAGTACGAGCAGTACTTC.

The chain carries TRBV7-9 and TRBJ2-1, with TRBD2 matching over 9 bases. The CDR3 loop spans 16 amino acids. The germline CDR1 and CDR2 sequences are SEHNR and FQNEAQ (reference sequence). Unmatched junction bases numbered 11, after V lost 1 base and J lost 10 bases. The CDR3 nucleotides read TGTGCCAGCAGCTTAGGGGGACTGATAGGACTAGCGGAGCAGTTCTTC. It encodes CASSLGGLIGLAEQFF.

The CDR3 nucleotides are TGTGCCAGCAGTACCCGGACAGGGAGCTACGAGCAGTACTTC. Protein sequence: CASSTRTGSYEQYF. The chain employs TRBV28 and TRBJ2-7; 8 bases are shared with TRBD1. Germline V gives CDR1 MDHEN, CDR2 SYDVKM. The V gene end was trimmed by 5 bases and the J gene end by 3 bases; junction bases not matched to a gene: 6. This CDR3 contains 14 residues.

This chain uses TRBV27 with TRBJ1-5; perhaps TRBD1 as D (5 bases). Trimming removed 7 bases from V and 5 bases from J, with 15 bases in between. CDR3 size: 14 residues. CDR1 is MNHEY, CDR2 SMNVEV, per germline (reference sequence). The CDR3 reads CASTPRGSDQPQHF. CDR3 DNA: TGTGCCAGCACCCCGCGGGGCTCCGATCAGCCCCAGCATTTT.

In regard to this clone: Other DNA sequences in this sample translate to the same CDR3. V usage is TRBV6-4 and J usage is TRBJ1-5; the D is unclear. Per germline, CDR1 MRHNA and CDR2 SNTAGT. The CDR3 extends over 13 amino acids. Between the trimmed V and J ends, which lost 5 bases and 3 bases, there was a span of 8 bases. The CDR3 is CASSKEINQPQHF. The CDR3 bases are TGTGCCAGCAGTAAGGAGATCAATCAGCCCCAGCATTTT.

This clone was counted once. V gene TRBV27 combines with J gene TRBJ1-1; TRBD1 might be the D (5 bases). The germline V and J ends were trimmed by 2 bases and 4 bases, with 11 bases remaining between them. Germline-derived CDR1 and CDR2 are MNHEY and SMNVEV (reference sequence). The CDR3 contains 14 residues. As DNA, the CDR3 is TGTGCCAGCAGTTTAGTGTTAGGGGCCACTGAAGCTTTCTTT. It specifies CASSLVLGATEAFF.

This sequence joins TRBV10-2 and TRBJ1-5; tentatively, D is TRBD1 (5 bases). Between the trimmed V and J ends, which lost 7 bases and 5 bases, there was a span of 15 bases. The CDR3 loop spans 14 amino acids. CDR1 is WSHSY and CDR2 is SAAADI in the germline V gene. The CDR3 is CASKQASWDQPQHF. For the CDR3, the DNA is TGCGCCAGCAAACAGGCCAGCTGGGATCAGCCCCAGCATTTT.

This chain uses TRBV27 with TRBJ2-1; D not resolved. Trimming pared 1 base from V and 4 bases from J, leaving 8 bases between. The CDR3 consists of 14 residues. Germline CDR1 reads MNHEY; CDR2 reads SMNVEV (reference sequence). CDR3 in DNA: TGTGCCAGCAGTTTATTCCCCCCTTACAATGAGCAGTTCTTC. Amino acids: CASSLFPPYNEQFF.

V gene TRBV5-4 combines with J gene TRBJ2-3; D gene uncertain. V lost 4 bases and J 3 bases, leaving 15 bases between the germline ends. The CDR3 covers 15 residues. Germline V gene sequence: CDR1 SGHNT, CDR2 YYREEE (reference sequence). Here the CDR3 reads CASSADARLTDTQYF. The CDR3 DNA reads as TGTGCCAGCAGCGCGGATGCTAGATTAACAGATACGCAGTATTTT.

The chain recombines TRBV6-1 with TRBJ1-5, with a tentative D call TRBD1 (5 bases). The CDR3 covers 13 residues. The germline gives CDR1 MNHNS, CDR2 SASEGT. V lost 2 bases, J lost 6 bases, and 8 bases lay in between. The CDR3 reads CASSEFGAQPQHF. The CDR3 DNA follows: TGTGCCAGCAGTGAATTTGGGGCTCAGCCCCAGCATTTT.

This clone was seen once. The V call is TRBV19, the J call TRBJ2-7; tentatively, D is TRBD2 (5 bases). This CDR3 has 13 residues. The V gene lost 8 bases and the J gene lost 2 bases, with 13 bases spanning the gap. Looked up from germline, CDR1 is LNHDA and CDR2 is SQIVND (reference sequence). In DNA, the CDR3 is TGTGCCAGTTCGCTGGGAGAGGCCTACGAGCAGTACTTC. Protein product: CASSLGEAYEQYF.

CDR3 sequence reads: CASSLRGDRGYGYTF. CDR3 nucleotides: TGTGCCAGCAGCCTCCGGGGGGACAGGGGCTATGGCTACACCTTC. This chain uses TRBV6-6 with TRBJ1-2; TRBD1 matches 10 bases. The CDR3 totals 15 residues. Germline trimming cut 6 bases from V and 4 bases from J; bases unmatched to any gene: 8. Germline V gene lookup returns CDR1 MNHNY and CDR2 SVGAGI (reference sequence).

This clone was detected only once. J is TRBJ2-7 and V is TRBV6-5; D unclear. The CDR3 spans 14 residues. Per germline, CDR1 MNHEY and CDR2 SVGAGI. Trimming removed 4 bases from V and 4 bases from J, with 14 bases in between. The DNA of the CDR3 is TGTGCCAGCAGTTTTACCTTCCCTACTTACGAGCAGTACTTC. Translation gives CASSFTFPTYEQYF.

This sequence joins TRBV5-6 and TRBJ2-3; the match to TRBD1 covers 8 bases. Germline values: CDR1 SGHDT, CDR2 YYEEEE. The CDR3 extends over 16 amino acids. With V trimmed by 3 bases and J by 0 bases, 6 bases remained unmatched. Here the CDR3 DNA reads TGTGCCAGCAGCTCGTGGGACAGGATTAGCACAGATACGCAGTATTTT. Translated, it gives CASSSWDRISTDTQYF.